This TCR beta chain was sequenced during a study of metastatic and nonmetastatic thyroid tumors. Study information: Blood and tumor or nodule tissue repertoires from malignant and benign thyroid patients were compared.

Overall study results and limits: Reported TCR beta diversity, measured in blood and tumor, was significantly higher for malignant thyroid tumors than for benign nodules.

Nobody among the patients had been given any treatment before thyroid surgery. CDR3 length: 16 residues. Comments on this clone: Antigen specificity is unknown. One end of the junction fails to match germline, which may point to a read error.

In the authors' methods: Building a distant-metastasis classifier for papillary thyroid cancer drew on CDR3 differences across clinicopathological groups. Using MiXCR, TCRdb reanalyzed the PCR reads. The V and J calls and clone size come from TCRdb's table, not from the authors' own analysis. This sample yields around 14,000 clones, of which 24% are seen a single time; under 9.5% belongs to the top ten. The receptor was isolated from a female donor with papillary thyroid cancer or a benign thyroid nodule (not recorded which). Some clones in this sample may be carry-over from other donors' samples. The sample consisted of tumor tissue. V is TRBV12-3 or TRBV12-4 and J is TRBJ1-3; tentative D call: TRBD1 (5 bases). For the CDR3, the DNA is TGTGCCGGCAGTTTATCCGGGGGAGGGGCTGGAAACACCATATATTTT. Translated, it gives CAGSLSGGGAGNTIYF.